This is a list of T cell receptor beta chains from one sample in a study of blood T cells in healthy people across ages. MiXCR was run by TCRdb on the 5' RACE reads, yielding one entry per CDR3 protein. The top ten hold 7.9% of the sample, which has 1.2 million to 1.5 million distinct CDR3 sequences, approximately 40% seen once. The sequenced material came from blood. Receptor source: a woman aged 18-29 years in good health. Each CDR3 is given with its conserved first and last residue. The D gene is left open where the match is weak. Clone sizes are given selectively: once, few, many, or a class where the clone is expanded.

TRBJ2-1	TRBV10-2	.	.	TGCGCCAGTCTAGGGGGGGCCGACGGTGAGCAGTTCTTC	CASLGGADGEQFF
TRBJ2-1	TRBV27	.	.	TGTGCCAGCATGACAGGACTTAACCGTTACAATGAGCAGTTCTTC	CASMTGLNRYNEQFF
TRBJ2-5	TRBV29-1	.	.	TGCAGCGTTGAAGAAAAGGCGACCCCCGTAGGAGAGCAGTACTTC	CSVEEKATPVGEQYF
TRBJ2-7	TRBV7-2	many	.	TGTGCCAGCAGCTTAGAGGCGGGGTCTAACTACGAGCAGTACTTC	CASSLEAGSNYEQYF
TRBJ2-1	TRBV7-6	few	.	TGTGCCAGCAGCACGACAACACCAGAGCAGTTCTTC	CASSTTTPEQFF
TRBJ1-1	TRBV6-5	.	TRBD1	TGTGCCAGCAGTGACCTGACAGGGATGAACACTGAAGCTTTCTTT	CASSDLTGMNTEAFF
TRBJ2-7	TRBV28	few	.	TGTGCCAGCAGTTCGGCGGGGGCCGGACGCTACGAGCAGTACTTC	CASSSAGAGRYEQYF
TRBJ2-7	TRBV5-1	few	TRBD1	TGCGCCAGCAGCTTGGCAGGGGGACAGGCTTACGAGCAGTACTTC	CASSLAGGQAYEQYF
TRBJ1-2	TRBV12-3/TRBV12-4	.	.	TGTGCCGGCAGTGATTCGGCGGGGTATGGCTACACCTTC	CAGSDSAGYGYTF
TRBJ1-1	TRBV4-1	many	TRBD1	TGCGCCAGCAGCCATCGACAGGGCAGCACTGAAGCTTTCTTT	CASSHRQGSTEAFF
TRBJ2-5	TRBV7-7	.	TRBD1	TGTGCTAGCAGCTTCCGGTGGGACAGCCAAGAGACCCAGTACTTC	CASSFRWDSQETQYF
TRBJ2-1	TRBV29-1	few	.	TGCAGCGTTGAGGGCGGGCAAAACCAATACAATGAGCAGTTCTTC	CSVEGGQNQYNEQFF
TRBJ2-7	TRBV6-2/TRBV6-3	few	TRBD2	TGTGCCAGCATCGGACTAGCGGGAGGCTACGAGCAGTACTTC	CASIGLAGGYEQYF
TRBJ1-5	TRBV11-2	.	.	TGTGCCAGCAGCTTAGATGAGAATTTGAGCAATCAGCCCCAGCATTTT	CASSLDENLSNQPQHF
TRBJ1-1	TRBV21-1	once	.	TGTGCCAGCAGCAAGCCCACGGGACCCCGAGTATGGGACACTGAAGCTTTCTTT	CASSKPTGPRVWDTEAFF
TRBJ2-5	TRBV6-6	.	.	TGTGCCAGCAGTTCCCTGGGGGGGGCCCAAGAGACCCAGTACTTC	CASSSLGGAQETQYF
TRBJ1-1	TRBV5-1	few	TRBD1	TGCGCCAGCAGTATTGCGACAGGGCGAGCTTTCTTT	CASSIATGRAFF
TRBJ2-5	TRBV11-2	few	TRBD2	TGTGCCAGCAGCTTAGCCCCTGCGGGGGGGACTAGCGGGATAGTAGAGACCCAGTACTTC	CASSLAPAGGTSGIVETQYF
TRBJ2-2	TRBV5-1	few	.	TGCGCCAGCAGCCCCCGCACAAAACCTTACACCGGGGAGCTGTTTTTT	CASSPRTKPYTGELFF
TRBJ2-7	TRBV7-6	few	.	TGTGCCAGCAGCCTCACAGGGATCCACGAGCAGTACTTC	CASSLTGIHEQYF
TRBJ2-1	TRBV25-1	.	TRBD2	TGTGCCAGCCCAAACGGCCGTCTAGCGGGAGACGCGGGTGAGCAGTTCTTC	CASPNGRLAGDAGEQFF
TRBJ2-7	TRBV21-1	.	.	TGTGCCAGCAGCACCCGACAGGAGCCCTTCCCCTACGAGCAGTACTTC	CASSTRQEPFPYEQYF
TRBJ2-1	TRBV27	once	TRBD1	TGTGCCAGCAGTTTACTAGGACAGGGGGCCCGGGAGCAGTTCTTC	CASSLLGQGAREQFF
TRBJ1-1	TRBV5-6	once	.	TGTGCCAGCAGCTTCCAACTTACACAGGGCACGTGGGGGATCATGAACACTGAAGCTTTCTTT	CASSFQLTQGTWGIMNTEAFF
TRBJ1-2	TRBV11-2	few	TRBD1	TGTGCCAGCAGCTTAGTTCGGGACAGGGGACTTAACTACACCTTC	CASSLVRDRGLNYTF
TRBJ1-2	TRBV27	.	.	TGTGCCAGCAGTTTAACAGGGTTTTATAGCTATGGCTACACCTTC	CASSLTGFYSYGYTF
TRBJ2-1	TRBV14	.	.	TGTGCCAGCAGCCAAGGGGACGGGGCAAGCTCCTACAATGAGCAGTTCTTC	CASSQGDGASSYNEQFF
TRBJ1-6	TRBV2	.	TRBD1	TGTGCCAGCAGCGGACAGGGAGATTATTCACCCCTCCACTTT	CASSGQGDYSPLHF
TRBJ2-6	TRBV7-9	.	.	TGTGCCAGCAGCTTATTGGCAGGGGAGCTCTCTGGGGCCAACGTCCTGACTTTC	CASSLLAGELSGANVLTF
TRBJ1-4	TRBV5-1	many	.	TGCGCCAGCAGCCCCTATGGGGGGCTGGAGAATGAAAAACTGTTTTTT	CASSPYGGLENEKLFF
TRBJ2-5	TRBV5-1	few	.	TGCGCCAGCAGCCTGAGGACTTCTCGGGAGCTCCAAGAGACCCAGTACTTC	CASSLRTSRELQETQYF
TRBJ2-4	TRBV6-5	.	TRBD2	TGTGCCAGCAGTAACAATCCTCGCCCCGGGACTAGCGGCCAGAGGGAGCAGTACTTC	CASSNNPRPGTSGQREQYF
TRBJ1-2	TRBV28	.	.	TGTGCCAGCAGTTTAAGGGGACAAGGCCGCCCCGGCTACACCTTC	CASSLRGQGRPGYTF
TRBJ1-2	TRBV29-1	many	.	TGCAGCGCCCGTGCCGGGGCCACTAACTATGGCTACACCTTC	CSARAGATNYGYTF
TRBJ2-1	TRBV12-3/TRBV12-4	.	TRBD2	TGTGCCAGCAGTGGACTAGCGGGAGTTGGGAATGAGCAGTTCTTC	CASSGLAGVGNEQFF
TRBJ1-2	TRBV6-1	.	.	TGTGCCAGCGGGCGCGGGGAACTTGGCTACACCTTC	CASGRGELGYTF
TRBJ1-2	TRBV10-3	.	.	TGTGCCATCAGTGAGTATGGAGACTATGGCTACACCTTC	CAISEYGDYGYTF
TRBJ1-2	TRBV28	.	TRBD1	TGTGCCAGCAGTAACCCCCGAGGGACAGATGCTAACTATGGCTACACCTTC	CASSNPRGTDANYGYTF
TRBJ1-4	TRBV25-1	.	TRBD1	TGTGCCAGCAGTGGCGATACAGGGGTCGTTGAAAAACTGTTTTTT	CASSGDTGVVEKLFF
TRBJ2-6	TRBV7-2	many	.	TGTGCCAGCAGCTTAGGTCTCTCTGGGGCCAACGTCCTGACTTTC	CASSLGLSGANVLTF
TRBJ2-5	TRBV29-1	.	.	TGCAGCGCCGGCCGGGACCCTCAACGGGATGAGCAGTACTTC	CSAGRDPQRDEQYF
TRBJ2-3	TRBV29-1	.	.	TGCAGCGTTGGGGCGCGGGGTGATTTCACAGATACGCAGTATTTT	CSVGARGDFTDTQYF
TRBJ1-1	TRBV20-1	.	.	TGCAGTGCTAGGCAGGCGATCCTAGGGGAAGCTTTCTTT	CSARQAILGEAFF
TRBJ2-3	TRBV27	.	TRBD2	TGTGCCAGCAGTTCCCCTGGACTAGTGTTGGCAGATACGCAGTATTTT	CASSSPGLVLADTQYF
TRBJ2-1	TRBV20-1	few	TRBD2	TGCAGTGCTAGTAGCGGGGGGGCCCGTTATGAGCAGTTCTTC	CSASSGGARYEQFF
TRBJ2-1	TRBV3-1	few	.	TGTGCCAGCAGCCCCGGGCCCTTCTACAATGAGCAGTTCTTC	CASSPGPFYNEQFF
TRBJ1-1	TRBV6-2/TRBV6-3	few	.	TGTGCCAGCAGTTACCGGCGGGACACTGAAGCTTTCTTT	CASSYRRDTEAFF
TRBJ1-4	TRBV5-1	few	TRBD1	TGCGCCAGCAGCCTAGGATCGGCAGGGGGGACAACTAATGAAAAACTGTTTTTT	CASSLGSAGGTTNEKLFF
TRBJ2-7	TRBV27	.	.	TGTGCCAGCAGCCTAGTAGGTGGACCCCGGGCGGGCTACGAGCAGTACTTC	CASSLVGGPRAGYEQYF
TRBJ2-5	TRBV12-5	few	.	TGTGCTAGTGGTTTGGACAGGGAAGAGACCCAGTACTTC	CASGLDREETQYF
TRBJ2-4	TRBV7-3	.	TRBD1	TGTGCCAGCAGCTTAAATTTAGGGACAGGTCATCAGTACTTC	CASSLNLGTGHQYF
TRBJ1-2	TRBV25-1	.	TRBD1	TGTGCCAGCAGTGCCATCGACAGGGACGATGGCTACACCTTC	CASSAIDRDDGYTF
TRBJ2-6	TRBV5-1	few	.	TGCGCCAGGATCGAAAACCACTCTGGGGCCAACGTCCTGACTTTC	CARIENHSGANVLTF
TRBJ2-1	TRBV5-1	few	TRBD2	TGCGCCAGCAGCATTAGCGGGACCGCCTACAATGAGCAGTTCTTC	CASSISGTAYNEQFF
TRBJ1-1	TRBV6-5	.	TRBD1	TGTGCCAGCTCCGAGGGACAGGGAGGGACTGAAGCTTTCTTT	CASSEGQGGTEAFF
TRBJ2-4	TRBV18	few	TRBD2	TGTGCCAGCTCAGCAACTACGACTAGCCCTAGGGAGCAGTACTTC	CASSATTTSPREQYF
TRBJ2-3	TRBV12-5	.	TRBD2	TGTGCTAGTGGTTTGGTACTAGCGGGAGGGTCGGATACGCAGTATTTT	CASGLVLAGGSDTQYF
TRBJ2-4	TRBV2	few	.	TGTGCCAGCAGTGTAAGACGGAATCTAGCCAAAAACATTCAGTACTTC	CASSVRRNLAKNIQYF
TRBJ1-2	TRBV6-5	few	.	TGTGCCAGCAGCCGCCCCGGGACCTTAAACTATGGCTACACCTTC	CASSRPGTLNYGYTF
TRBJ2-3	TRBV29-1	few	.	TGCAGCGTTTCAGGGTTGGGAGCGGTAACAGATACGCAGTATTTT	CSVSGLGAVTDTQYF